This T cell receptor beta chain was retrieved from a study of neurological immune-mediated disorders. V lost 0 bases and J 6 bases, leaving 12 bases between the germline ends. CDR3 length equals 15 residues. Germline CDR1 and CDR2: MNHEY and SVGAGI. The making of cDNA relied on 5'RACE with 10-nucleotide random UMIs. One entry per CDR3 protein, called by TCRdb with MiXCR from the 5' RACE reads. The sample shows some 48,000 distinct CDR3 sequences, around 13% of them seen only once. This clonotype has at least ten counts. Regarding time point: longitudinal time-point 2. The unsorted libraries originated from 2 million PBMCs kept at -80 C.

V usage is TRBV6-5 and J usage is TRBJ2-1; D unresolved. This receptor was taken from a male donor with HTLV-1-associated myelopathy (HAM/TSP). Sequencing was carried out using PBMCs. The CDR3, as DNA: TGTGCCAGCAGTTACTCATCGCTACGGGTCAATGAGCAGTTCTTC. It encodes CASSYSSLRVNEQFF.